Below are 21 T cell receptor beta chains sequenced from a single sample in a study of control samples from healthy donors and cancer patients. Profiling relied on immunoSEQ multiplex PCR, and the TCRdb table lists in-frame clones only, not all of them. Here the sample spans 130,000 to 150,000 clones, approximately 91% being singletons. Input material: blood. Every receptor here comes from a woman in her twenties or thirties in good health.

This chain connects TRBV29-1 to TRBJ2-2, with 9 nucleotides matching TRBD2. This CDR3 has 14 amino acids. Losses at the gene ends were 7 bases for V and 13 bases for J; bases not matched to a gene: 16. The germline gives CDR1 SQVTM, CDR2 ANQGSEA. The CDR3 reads CSAAVPPGTSRLFF. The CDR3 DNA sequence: TGCAGCGCCGCCGTGCCCCCGGGGACTAGCCGGCTGTTTTTT.

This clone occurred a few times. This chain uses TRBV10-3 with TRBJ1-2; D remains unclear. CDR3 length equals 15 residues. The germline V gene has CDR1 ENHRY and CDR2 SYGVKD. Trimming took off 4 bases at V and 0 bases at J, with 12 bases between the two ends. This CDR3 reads CAISALINANYGYTF. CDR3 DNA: TGTGCCATCAGTGCCCTGATTAATGCTAACTATGGCTACACCTTC.

CDR3 in amino acids: CASRAGTGISQPQHF. In DNA form, the CDR3 reads TGTGCCAGCAGGGCGGGGACAGGCATTAGTCAGCCCCAGCATTTT. The rearrangement links TRBV2 to TRBJ1-5, with TRBD1 matching 8 bases. V trimming: 6 bases; J trimming: 6 bases; junction bases outside the gene matches: 10. Per germline, CDR1 SNHLY and CDR2 FYNNEI. The CDR3 extends over 15 amino acids.

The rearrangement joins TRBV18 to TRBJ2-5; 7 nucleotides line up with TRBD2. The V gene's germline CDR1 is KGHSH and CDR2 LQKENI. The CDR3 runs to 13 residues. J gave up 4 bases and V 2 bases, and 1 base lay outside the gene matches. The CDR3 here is CASSPSGGETQYF. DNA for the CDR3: TGTGCCAGCTCACCATCGGGAGGAGAGACCCAGTACTTC.

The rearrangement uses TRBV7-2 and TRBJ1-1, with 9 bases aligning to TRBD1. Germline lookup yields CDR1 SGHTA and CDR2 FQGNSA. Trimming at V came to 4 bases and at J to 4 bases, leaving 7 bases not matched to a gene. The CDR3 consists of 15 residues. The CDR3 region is CASSWGTGLGTEAFF. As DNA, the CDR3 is TGTGCCAGCAGCTGGGGGACAGGGCTGGGCACTGAAGCTTTCTTT.

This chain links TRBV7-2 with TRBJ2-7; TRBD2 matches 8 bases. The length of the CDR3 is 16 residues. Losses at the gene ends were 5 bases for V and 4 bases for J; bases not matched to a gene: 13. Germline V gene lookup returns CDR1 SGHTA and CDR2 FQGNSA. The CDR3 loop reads CASSPRKAGESYEQYF. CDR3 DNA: TGTGCCAGCAGCCCCCGGAAAGCGGGAGAGTCTTACGAGCAGTACTTC.

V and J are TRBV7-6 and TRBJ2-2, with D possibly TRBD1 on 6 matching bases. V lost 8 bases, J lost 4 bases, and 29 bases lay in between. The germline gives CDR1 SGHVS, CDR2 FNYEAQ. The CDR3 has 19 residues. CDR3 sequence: CASGAEKTGSEMGTGELFF. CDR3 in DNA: TGTGCCAGCGGCGCCGAAAAGACAGGTTCTGAGATGGGCACCGGGGAGCTGTTTTTT. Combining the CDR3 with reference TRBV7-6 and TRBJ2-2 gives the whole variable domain GAGVSQSPRYKVTKRGQDVALRCDPISGHVSLYWYRQALGQGPEFLTYFNYEAQQDKSGLPNDRFSAERPEGSISTLTIQRTEQRDSAMYRCASGAEKTGSEMGTGELFFGEGSRLTVL.

The CDR3 coding sequence is TGCAGCGTTGGAGAGGCAGGCGGTTCACCCCTCCACTTT. The encoded protein is CSVGEAGGSPLHF. V usage is TRBV29-1 and J usage is TRBJ1-6; D unclear. Germline V lookup: CDR1 SQVTM, CDR2 ANQGSEA. There are 13 residues in the CDR3. V was cut by 4 bases and J by 9 bases, with 13 bases left in between. The variable domain in full, completed from reference TRBV29-1 and TRBJ1-6, reads SAVISQKPSRDICQRGTSLTIQCQVDSQVTMMFWYRQQPGQSLTLIATANQGSEATYESGFVIDKFPISRPNLTFSTLTVSNMSPEDSSIYLCSVGEAGGSPLHFGNGTRLTVT.

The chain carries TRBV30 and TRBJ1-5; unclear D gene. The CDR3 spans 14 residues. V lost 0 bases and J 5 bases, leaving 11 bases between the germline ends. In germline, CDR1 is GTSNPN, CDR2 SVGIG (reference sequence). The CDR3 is CAWSVEGLYQPQHF. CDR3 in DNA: TGTGCCTGGAGTGTTGAAGGGTTGTATCAGCCCCAGCATTTT.

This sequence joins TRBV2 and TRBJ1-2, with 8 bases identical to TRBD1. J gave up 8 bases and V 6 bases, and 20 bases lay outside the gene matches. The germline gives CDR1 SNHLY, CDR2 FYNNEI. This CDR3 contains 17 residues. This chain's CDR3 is CASSRPLGGQEYLGYTF. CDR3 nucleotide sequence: TGTGCCAGCAGCAGGCCTCTAGGGGGACAGGAGTATTTGGGCTACACCTTC. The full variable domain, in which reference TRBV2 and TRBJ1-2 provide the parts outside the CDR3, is EPEVTQTPSHQVTQMGQEVILRCVPISNHLYFYWYRQILGQKVEFLVSFYNNEISEKSEIFDDQFSVERPDGSNFTLKIRSTKLEDSAMYFCASSRPLGGQEYLGYTFGSGTRLTVV.

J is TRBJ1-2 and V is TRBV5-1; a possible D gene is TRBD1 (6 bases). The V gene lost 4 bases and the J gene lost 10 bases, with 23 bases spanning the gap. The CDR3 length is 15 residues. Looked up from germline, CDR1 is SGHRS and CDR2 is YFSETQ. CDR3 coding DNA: TGCGCCAGCAGCCTCCAAGAAGGGGGTAGAATAGACTACACCTTC. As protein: CASSLQEGGRIDYTF.

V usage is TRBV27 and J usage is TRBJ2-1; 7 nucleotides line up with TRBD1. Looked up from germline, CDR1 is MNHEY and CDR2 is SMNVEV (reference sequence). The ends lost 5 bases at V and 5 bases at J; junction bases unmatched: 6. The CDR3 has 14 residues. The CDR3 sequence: CASSQDREHNEQFF. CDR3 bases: TGTGCCAGCAGTCAAGACAGGGAGCACAATGAGCAGTTCTTC.

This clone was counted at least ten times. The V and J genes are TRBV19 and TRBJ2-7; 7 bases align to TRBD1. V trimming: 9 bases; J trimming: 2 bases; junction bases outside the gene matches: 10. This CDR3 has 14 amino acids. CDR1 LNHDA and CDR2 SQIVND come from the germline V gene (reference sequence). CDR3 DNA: TGTGCCAGCCCACTCCGGGACAGACCCTACGAGCAGTACTTC. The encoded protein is CASPLRDRPYEQYF.

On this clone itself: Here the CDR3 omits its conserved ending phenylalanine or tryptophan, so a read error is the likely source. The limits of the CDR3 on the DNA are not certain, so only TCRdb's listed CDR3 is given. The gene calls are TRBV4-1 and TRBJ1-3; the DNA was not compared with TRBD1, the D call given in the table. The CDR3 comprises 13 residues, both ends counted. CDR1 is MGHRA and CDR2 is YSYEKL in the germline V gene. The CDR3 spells CASSQESGTGSLG.

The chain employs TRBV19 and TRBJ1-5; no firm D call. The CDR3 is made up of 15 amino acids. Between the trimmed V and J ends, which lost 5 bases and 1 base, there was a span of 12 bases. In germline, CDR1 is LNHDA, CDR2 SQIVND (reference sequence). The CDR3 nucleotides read TGTGCCAGTAGTGCCCGCGGGTCGAGCAATCAGCCCCAGCATTTT. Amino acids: CASSARGSSNQPQHF. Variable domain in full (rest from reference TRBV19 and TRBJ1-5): DGGITQSPKYLFRKEGQNVTLSCEQNLNHDAMYWYRQDPGQGLRLIYYSQIVNDFQKGDIAEGYSVSREKKESFPLTVTSAQKNPTAFYLCASSARGSSNQPQHFGDGTRLSIL.

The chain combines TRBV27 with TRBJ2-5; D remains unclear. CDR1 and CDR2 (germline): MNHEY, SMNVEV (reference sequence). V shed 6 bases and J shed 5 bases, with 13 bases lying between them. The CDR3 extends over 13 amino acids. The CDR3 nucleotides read TGTGCCAGCAGCTGGCAGTCTGGGGAGACCCAGTACTTC. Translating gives CASSWQSGETQYF.

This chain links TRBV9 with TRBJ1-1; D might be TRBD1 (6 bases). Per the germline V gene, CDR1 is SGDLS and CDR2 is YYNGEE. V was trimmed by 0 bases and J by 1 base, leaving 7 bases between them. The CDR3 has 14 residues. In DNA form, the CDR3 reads TGTGCCAGCAGCGTAGGGGGACAGAACACTGAAGCTTTCTTT. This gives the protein CASSVGGQNTEAFF.

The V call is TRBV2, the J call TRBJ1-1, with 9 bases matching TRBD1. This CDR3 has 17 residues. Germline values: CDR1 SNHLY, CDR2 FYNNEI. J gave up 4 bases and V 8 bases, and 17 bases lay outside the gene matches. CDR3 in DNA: TGTGCCAGCGTGTCCGGACAGGGGCTGCGTGGAAGCACTGAAGCTTTCTTT. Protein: CASVSGQGLRGSTEAFF.

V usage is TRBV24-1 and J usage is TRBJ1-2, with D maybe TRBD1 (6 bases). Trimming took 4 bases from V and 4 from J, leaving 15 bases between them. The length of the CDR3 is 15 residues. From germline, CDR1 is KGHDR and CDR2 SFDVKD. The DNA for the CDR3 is TGTGCCACCAGTGAACAGGGACACGACTTCTATGGCTACACCTTC. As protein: CATSEQGHDFYGYTF.

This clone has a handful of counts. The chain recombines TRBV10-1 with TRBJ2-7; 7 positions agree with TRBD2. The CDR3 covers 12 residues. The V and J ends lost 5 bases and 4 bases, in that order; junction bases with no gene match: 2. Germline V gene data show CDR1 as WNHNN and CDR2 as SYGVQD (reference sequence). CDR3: CASSRTSYEQYF. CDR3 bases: TGCGCCAGCAGTCGGACTAGTTACGAGCAGTACTTC.

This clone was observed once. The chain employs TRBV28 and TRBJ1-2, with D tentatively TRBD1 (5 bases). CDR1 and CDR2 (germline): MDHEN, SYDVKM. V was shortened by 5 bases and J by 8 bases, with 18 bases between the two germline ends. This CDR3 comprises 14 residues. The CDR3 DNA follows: TGTGCCAGCAGTCCCGCAGGGACGGGGAGGGGCTACACCTTC. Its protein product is CASSPAGTGRGYTF.